The source of this T cell receptor beta chain is a study of blood T cell repertoires in COVID-19. As for the study in general: The origin of the acute and convalescent COVID-19 samples was the United States, Italy and Spain. PBMCs, B-cell-depleted T cells, or T cells provided the cDNA or gDNA that made up the material.

Unmatched junction bases numbered 9, after V lost 4 bases and J lost 3 bases. CDR3 size: 17 residues. Cohorts were based on clinical histories the participants reported. Produced via immunoSEQ multiplex PCR; TCRdb's table is partial and in-frame only. In the table there are more than 350,000 clones, around nine tenths of which are singletons. The chain employs TRBV5-3 and TRBJ2-1, with TRBD2 matching 11 bases. TRBV5-3 counts as an open reading frame of uncertain function. The sequenced sample was PBMCs or T cells enriched from blood (not recorded which). The origin of this receptor is a woman aged 18 to 35 who had been exposed to COVID-19. The CDR3 region is CARSLRLAGYFYNEQFF. In DNA, the CDR3 is TGTGCCAGAAGCCTGAGACTAGCGGGGTACTTCTACAATGAGCAGTTCTTC.